This is a list of T cell receptor beta chains from one sample in a study of post-analysis software for immune sequencing data. TCRdb reanalysed the PCR reads using MiXCR and keeps one entry per CDR3 protein. The sample holds roughly 430,000 distinct CDR3 sequences; more than 30% are singletons and the top ten take about 7.6%. Sequenced input: blood. These receptors all come from a girl aged 2-15 years with multiple sclerosis. Each CDR3 is given without its conserved first and last residue. Each record gives: clone size, V gene, CDR3 protein. Clone size appears in some rows only: once, few, many, or a class for an expanded clone.

NA TRBV27 ASSLGSSHSNQPQH
NA TRBV30 AWSQGRGNQPQH
many TRBV29-1 SVDGAASGRRSETQY
NA TRBV7-2 ASSLAQDSTRRAYEQY
NA TRBV6-6 ASSVQGARTAKNIQY
once TRBV5-5 ASSLGVRPRVTDTQY
NA TRBV7-6 ASSLYTGGPYEQY
few TRBV4-3 ASSDRDSAYEQY
NA TRBV5-1 ASSRGLAGAGYNEQF
NA TRBV20-1 SAALGPQTLTDTQY
few TRBV5-6 ASSLGGSGNPYEQY
few TRBV29-1 IVRSGGYIQY
few TRBV7-9 ASSLESGIYGYT
NA TRBV10-3 AISATGTRLNEQF
NA TRBV7-2 ASSHFGGLETQY